These T cell receptor beta chains were read from a single sample in a study of blood T cell repertoires in COVID-19. Some clones are missing from TCRdb's copy, which holds only in-frame ones; the method was immunoSEQ multiplex PCR. Counted here are 150,000 to 200,000 clones, more than 75% occurring once; the ten biggest clones make up 7% to 7.5%. Sequencing was done on a sample of PBMCs or T cells enriched from blood (not recorded which). The receptors shown here come from a woman between 45 and 65 years old who had recovered from COVID-19. CDR3s include the opening cysteine and the closing phenylalanine or tryptophan. A D gene is named only where the DNA matches it firmly. Clone size is stated in some rows and not others, as once, few, many or a class when expanded.

>TRBV11-2|TRBJ2-7|.|TRBD2
TGTGCCAGCAGCTTGACTAGCGCGAACTACGAGCAGTACTTC
CASSLTSANYEQYF
>TRBV24-1|TRBJ2-5|few|.
TGTGCCACCAGTGATTTAAAACTGGGGGGTAAAGAGACCCAGTACTTC
CATSDLKLGGKETQYF
>TRBV5-4|TRBJ1-1|.|.
TGTGCCAGCAGCCGAAACCAGGGCCAGAACACTGAAGCTTTCTTT
CASSRNQGQNTEAFF
>TRBV27|TRBJ1-6|.|TRBD1
TGTGCCAGCAGTTTAGCCGGACAGGGGTGGACCTATAATTCACCCCTCCACTTT
CASSLAGQGWTYNSPLHF
>TRBV25-1|TRBJ2-3|.|TRBD1
TGTGCCAGCAGTGCCTGGACAGGGGCCAAGGGCACAGATACGCAGTATTTT
CASSAWTGAKGTDTQYF
>TRBV25-1|TRBJ2-2|once|.
TGTGCCAGCAGTGAATCAGGGTTCACCGGGGAGCTGTTTTTT
CASSESGFTGELFF
>TRBV2|TRBJ1-1|.|.
TGTGCCAGCAGTGTAACAGGGTTTGAAGCTTTCTTT
CASSVTGFEAFF
>TRBV7-9|TRBJ2-5|.|.
TGTGCCAGCAGCTTCAACAGGGTTCAAGAGACCCAGTACTTC
CASSFNRVQETQYF
>TRBV9|TRBJ1-1|.|.
TGTGCCAGCAGCGTAGTGAGTGTGAACACTGAAGCTTTCTTT
CASSVVSVNTEAFF
>TRBV29-1|TRBJ2-5|.|.
TGCAGCGCTACCGTCCCCGGGACTCGTCGGGAGACCCAGTACTTC
CSATVPGTRRETQYF
>TRBV5-4|TRBJ1-2|.|TRBD1
TGTGCCAGCAGCTACCCGGGACAGGGTCGAAACTATGGCTACACCTTC
CASSYPGQGRNYGYTF
>TRBV4-1|TRBJ1-3|.|.
TGCGCCAGCAGCCAAGAGTTACAGGCTCACTCTGGAAACACCATATATTTT
CASSQELQAHSGNTIYF
>TRBV12-5|TRBJ2-6|.|.
TGTGCTAGTGGTTTGGTGGTCAGCTCTGGGGCCAACGTCCTGACTTTC
CASGLVVSSGANVLTF
>TRBV7-8|TRBJ2-5|once|.
TGTGCCAGCAGCTTACCAGTGTTCGGGGAGACCCAGTACTTC
CASSLPVFGETQYF